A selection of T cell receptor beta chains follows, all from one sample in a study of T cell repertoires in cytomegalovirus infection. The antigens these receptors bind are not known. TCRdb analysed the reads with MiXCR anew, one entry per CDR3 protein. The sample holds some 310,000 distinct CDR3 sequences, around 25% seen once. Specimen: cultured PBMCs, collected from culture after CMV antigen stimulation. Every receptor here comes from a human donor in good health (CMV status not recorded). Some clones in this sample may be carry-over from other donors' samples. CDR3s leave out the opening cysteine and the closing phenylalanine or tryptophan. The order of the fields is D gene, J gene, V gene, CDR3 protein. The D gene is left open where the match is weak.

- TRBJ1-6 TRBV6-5 ASSYSQGRSPLH
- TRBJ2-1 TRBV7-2 ASSLERTDYNEQF
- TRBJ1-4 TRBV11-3 ASSLPGLAGDEKLF
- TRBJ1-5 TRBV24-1 ATSDFGQNQPQH
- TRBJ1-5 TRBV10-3 AISDVGPSAYQH
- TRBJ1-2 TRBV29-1 SVELLGGGYT
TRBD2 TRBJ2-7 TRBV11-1 ASSLATSGTYEQY
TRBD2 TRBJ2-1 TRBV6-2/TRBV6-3 ASTSGLLAAGYNEQF
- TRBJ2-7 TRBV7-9 ASSKRDSIREQY
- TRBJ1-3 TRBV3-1 ASSSTASGNTIY
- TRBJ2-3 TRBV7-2 ASSPQGPFSWTDTQY
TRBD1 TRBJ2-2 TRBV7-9 ASSLKRQGAGELF
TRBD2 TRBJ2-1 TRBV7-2 ASSLKLAGASYNEQF
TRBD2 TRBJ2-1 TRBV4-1 ASSHLAGGINEQF
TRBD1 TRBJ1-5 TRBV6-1 ASSETGQGANQPQH
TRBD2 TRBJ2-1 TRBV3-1 ASSQRLAGVNEQF
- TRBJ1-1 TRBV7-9 ASSRTGFDTEAF
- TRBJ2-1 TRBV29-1 SVDAYNEQF
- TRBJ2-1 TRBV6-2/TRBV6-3 ASSPRALLGTHNEQF
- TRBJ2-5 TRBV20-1 SARVGQGGETQY
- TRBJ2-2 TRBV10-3 AISLSPGINTGELF
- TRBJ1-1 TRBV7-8 ASSPRWVAHEAF
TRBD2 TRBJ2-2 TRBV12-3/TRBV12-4 ASSRPGLQNTGELF
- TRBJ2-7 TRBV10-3 ASRRGYEQY
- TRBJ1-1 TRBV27 ASSRDSDTEAF
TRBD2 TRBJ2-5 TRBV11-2 ASSLGGLAGAQETQY
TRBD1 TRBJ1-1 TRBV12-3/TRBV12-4 ASSLVQGATEAF
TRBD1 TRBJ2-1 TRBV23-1 ASIGTARNEQF
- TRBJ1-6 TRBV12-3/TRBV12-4 ASSWTPSGNNSPLH
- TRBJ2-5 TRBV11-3 ASSLIGSGETQY
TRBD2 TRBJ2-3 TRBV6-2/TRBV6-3 ASSYGTSGMGQY
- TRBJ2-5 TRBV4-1 ASSQFPISETQY
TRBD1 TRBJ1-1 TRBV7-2 ASTLDRARAEAF
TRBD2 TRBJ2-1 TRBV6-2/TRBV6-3 ASSYQATSGLDNNEQF
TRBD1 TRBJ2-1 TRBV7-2 ASPPRWAGQVFHNEQF
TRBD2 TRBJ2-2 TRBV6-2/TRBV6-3 ASRPHAGTSGELF
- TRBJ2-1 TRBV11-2 ASSLRARGEQF
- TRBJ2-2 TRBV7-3 ASSLTGGLTGELF
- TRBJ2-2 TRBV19 ASSIIPSVNTGELF
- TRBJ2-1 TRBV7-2 ASSFGGAGNNEQF
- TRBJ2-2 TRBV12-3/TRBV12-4 ASSLLADTGELF
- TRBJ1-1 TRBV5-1 ASTLTGVNTEAF